Described below is a single TCR beta chain sequence and its context. This sample was taken from a study of blood T cell repertoires in COVID-19. Background on the study: Researchers got acute and convalescent COVID-19 samples from the United States, Italy and Spain. Sources were T cells, B-cell-depleted T cells, or PBMCs; the material itself was cDNA or gDNA.

Method: immunoSEQ multiplex PCR; TCRdb's copy keeps in-frame clones and lacks some. The sample lists some 120,000 clones, more than 75% seen once, with about 5% in the top ten. This CDR3 has 16 amino acids. Germline V gives CDR1 LNHDA, CDR2 SQIVND (reference sequence). J was trimmed by 0 bases and V by 3 bases; bases with no gene match: 5. This receptor was taken from a human donor in a cohort sampled during active COVID-19. What was sequenced was peripheral blood. The chain has TRBV19 and TRBJ2-1; 7 bases line up with TRBD2. Here the CDR3 DNA reads TGTGCCAGTAGTATGCTAGCGGTAGGCTCCTACAATGAGCAGTTCTTC. It specifies CASSMLAVGSYNEQFF.